Shown below are 22 T cell receptor beta chains from a single sample sequenced in a study of OX40 agonist ivuxolimab in advanced cancers. The protocol was immunoSEQ multiplex PCR, while the TCRdb copy is restricted to in-frame clones and leaves out a portion. This sample has about 62,000 clones, with almost 85% found just once. Sample: CD4+ or CD8+ T cells sorted from blood, taken in a trial of the OX40 agonist ivuxolimab. The receptors come from an adult with an advanced solid tumor such as melanoma, head and neck, liver or kidney cancer.

The rearrangement links TRBV15 to TRBJ2-5; TRBD1 might be the D (6 bases). CDR3 length: 14 amino acids. Germline V lookup: CDR1 LNHNV, CDR2 YYDKDF (reference sequence). The V and J ends lost 0 bases and 2 bases respectively, with 7 bases between them. The CDR3 protein is CATSRDGQQETQYF. The CDR3 nucleotides read TGTGCCACCAGCAGAGATGGACAGCAAGAGACCCAGTACTTC.

V is TRBV4-3 and J is TRBJ2-1, with 7 bases lining up with TRBD2. V lost 1 base and J lost 0; bases outside the gene matches: 6. This CDR3 comprises 17 residues. CDR1 is LGHNA, CDR2 YSLEER, per germline. The CDR3 is CASSQGLAVGSYNEQFF. CDR3 DNA sequence: TGCGCCAGCAGCCAAGGGCTAGCGGTAGGCTCCTACAATGAGCAGTTCTTC.

The chain uses TRBV7-9 and TRBJ1-4, with D possibly being TRBD1 (6 bases). Germline V CDR1 and CDR2: SEHNR, FQNEAQ (reference sequence). The CDR3 is 14 residues long. V lost 1 base and J lost 7, with 10 bases in between. The CDR3 DNA sequence: TGTGCCAGCAGCTTAGGAGGGGGGGTTGAAAAACTGTTTTTT. As protein: CASSLGGGVEKLFF.

V is TRBV28 and J is TRBJ2-2; 9 bases are shared with TRBD1. This CDR3 contains 14 residues. V was pared by 6 bases and J by 6 bases, with 5 bases of the junction left unmatched. Germline CDR1 is MDHEN and CDR2 is SYDVKM. In DNA, the CDR3 is TGTGCCAGCAGAACAGGGGGCCGGGCCGGGGAGCTGTTTTTT. It encodes CASRTGGRAGELFF.

The CDR3 DNA reads TGTGCCAGTAGTATAGGATCCTCTCGTTCCGGGGAGCTGTTTTTT. This gives the protein CASSIGSSRSGELFF. V is TRBV19 and J is TRBJ2-2, with unresolved D. Trimming pared 1 base from V and 6 bases from J, leaving 12 bases between. This CDR3 is built from 15 residues. Germline CDR1 LNHDA, CDR2 SQIVND (reference sequence).

The chain combines TRBV7-8 with TRBJ2-7, with TRBD2 matching over 12 bases. Trimming removed 5 bases from V and 5 bases from J; junction bases left unmatched: 7. CDR3 length equals 15 residues. The germline V gene has CDR1 SGHVS and CDR2 FQNEAQ. This chain's CDR3 is CASSPTSGRKDEQYF. DNA of the CDR3: TGTGCCAGCAGCCCGACTAGCGGGAGAAAGGACGAGCAGTACTTC. Drawing the rest from reference TRBV7-8 and TRBJ2-7, the complete variable domain is GAGVSQSPRYKVAKRGQDVALRCDPISGHVSLFWYQQALGQGPEFLTYFQNEAQLDKSGLPSDRFFAERPEGSVSTLKIQRTQQEDSAVYLCASSPTSGRKDEQYFGPGTRLTVT.

This chain links TRBV27 with TRBJ1-1; D remains ambiguous. CDR1 and CDR2 from the germline V gene are MNHEY and SMNVEV (reference sequence). V was pared by 4 bases and J by 1 base, with 10 bases between. The CDR3 covers 14 residues. CDR3 protein: CASSWARQNTEAFF. CDR3 bases: TGTGCCAGCAGTTGGGCCAGACAGAACACTGAAGCTTTCTTT.

The chain joins TRBV11-2 to TRBJ2-4; tentatively, D is TRBD1 (6 bases). In germline, CDR1 is SGHAT, CDR2 FQNNGV. V was pared by 3 bases and J by 0 bases, with 15 bases between. This CDR3 has 17 amino acids. CDR3 residues: CASSLVGDTLAKNIQYF. As DNA, the CDR3 is TGTGCCAGCAGCTTGGTGGGGGACACTCTAGCCAAAAACATTCAGTACTTC.

The rearrangement joins TRBV7-9 to TRBJ1-1; no definite D call. V was cut by 3 bases and J by 0 bases, with 11 bases left in between. The CDR3 contains 15 residues. Germline V gene sequence: CDR1 SEHNR, CDR2 FQNEAQ (reference sequence). The chain's CDR3 is CASSFGSGMNTEAFF. Here the CDR3 DNA reads TGTGCCAGCAGCTTTGGCTCAGGTATGAACACTGAAGCTTTCTTT.

V and J are TRBV28 and TRBJ1-1, with 7 bases identical to TRBD1. After removal of 6 bases from V and 5 bases from J, the junction contained 12 bases not matched to a gene. Germline CDR1 is MDHEN and CDR2 is SYDVKM. This CDR3 comprises 15 residues. The CDR3 here is CASSPLDRRGTEAFF. Here the CDR3 DNA reads TGTGCCAGCAGCCCACTGGACAGGAGGGGGACTGAAGCTTTCTTT.

The chain joins TRBV23-1 to TRBJ2-7; a possible D gene is TRBD1 (5 bases). TRBV23-1 is sorted into the ORF group, with uncertain function. The CDR3 is 13 residues long. With 2 bases removed from V and 3 bases from J, the gap between germline ends came to 8 bases. As DNA, the CDR3 is TGCGCCAGCAGTCAAGGGGCCAACTACGAGCAGTACTTC. It is translated as CASSQGANYEQYF.

The rearrangement links TRBV28 to TRBJ1-4; weak D call: TRBD1 (6 bases). This CDR3 is built from 12 residues. Germline V gene data show CDR1 as MDHEN and CDR2 as SYDVKM. The V end was cut by 8 bases, the J end by 4 bases, with 8 bases between. The DNA of the CDR3 is TGTGCCAGCGGACAGAATAATGAAAAACTGTTTTTT. The encoded protein is CASGQNNEKLFF.

This clone was detected once. V gene TRBV5-5 combines with J gene TRBJ1-3; 8 bases agree with TRBD1. Germline loops: CDR1 SGHKS, CDR2 YYEKEE (reference sequence). The V and J ends lost 3 bases and 3 bases, in that order; junction bases with no gene match: 5. This CDR3 has 15 residues. The CDR3 loop is CASSYGTGRGNTIYF. The DNA of the CDR3 is TGTGCCAGCAGCTATGGGACAGGCCGTGGAAACACCATATATTTT. Full variable domain (outside the CDR3, taken from reference TRBV5-5 and TRBJ1-3): DAGVTQSPTHLIKTRGQQVTLRCSPISGHKSVSWYQQVLGQGPQFIFQYYEKEERGRGNFPDRFSARQFPNYSSELNVNALLLGDSALYLCASSYGTGRGNTIYFGEGSWLTVV.

The sample holds a few counts of this clone. The chain is built from TRBV18 and TRBJ1-2; D gene unclear. This CDR3 is built from 16 residues. Germline V gene lookup returns CDR1 KGHSH and CDR2 LQKENI. Trimming removed 3 bases at V and 8 bases at J, with 22 bases between. CDR3 amino acids: CASSPSEGTRMKGYTF. The DNA for the CDR3 is TGTGCCAGCTCACCTTCGGAGGGCACGCGAATGAAAGGCTACACCTTC.

With respect to this clone: It may be a read error: a sequence one base away is much more abundant. The gene calls are TRBV27 and TRBJ1-5; D remains ambiguous. This CDR3 is 13 amino acids long. Germline CDR1 reads MNHEY; CDR2 reads SMNVEV (reference sequence). V was trimmed by 6 bases and J by 0 bases, leaving 6 bases between them. The CDR3 DNA reads TGTGCCAGCAGCCGAGATAGCAATCAGCCCCAGCATTTT. Its translation is CASSRDSNQPQHF.

A few counts support this clone. The rearrangement joins TRBV7-9 to TRBJ1-2; D is ambiguous. Trimming left V 0 bases short and J 8 bases short, with 13 bases between. Germline values: CDR1 SEHNR, CDR2 FQNEAQ (reference sequence). The CDR3 has 14 amino acids. The chain's CDR3 is CASSLASQAFGYTF. The CDR3 nucleotides read TGTGCCAGCAGCTTAGCGTCCCAGGCGTTCGGCTACACCTTC.

In its sample, this clone was seen once. This chain links TRBV10-2 with TRBJ1-2; the D is unclear. Germline V gene sequence: CDR1 WSHSY, CDR2 SAAADI. The V gene lost 4 bases and the J gene lost 4 bases, with 10 bases spanning the gap. The CDR3 runs 13 residues. The CDR3, as DNA: TGCGCCAGCAGTGGCAACAGCCTCTATGGCTACACCTTC. This codes for CASSGNSLYGYTF.

The chain couples TRBV2 to TRBJ2-3; a possible D gene is TRBD1 (5 bases). V was cut by 6 bases and J by 1 base, with 20 bases left in between. Germline V gene sequence: CDR1 SNHLY, CDR2 FYNNEI. CDR3 length: 17 residues. CDR3 region: CASSPRGARRRTDTQYF. In DNA, the CDR3 is TGTGCCAGCAGCCCAAGGGGCGCTAGGAGACGCACAGATACGCAGTATTTT.

The rearrangement links TRBV4-2 to TRBJ2-3, with 11 bases lining up with TRBD2. Germline V lookup: CDR1 LGHNA, CDR2 YNFKEQ. V shed 6 bases, J shed 3 bases, and the junction held 2 bases outside the gene matches. The CDR3 runs 14 residues. Here the CDR3 reads CASRPSGRTDTQYF. CDR3 in DNA: TGTGCCAGCAGACCTAGCGGGAGGACAGATACGCAGTATTTT.

This CDR3 is CASSQDTSGTSSYNEQFF. CDR3 DNA sequence: TGCGCCAGCAGCCAAGACACTAGCGGGACGAGCTCCTACAATGAGCAGTTCTTC. The chain has TRBV4-1 and TRBJ2-1; 10 bases fit TRBD2. The junction had 5 bases not matched to a gene; V was cut back by 0 bases and J by 0 bases. The V gene's germline CDR1 is MGHRA and CDR2 YSYEKL. The CDR3 length is 18 residues.

V usage is TRBV5-4 and J usage is TRBJ1-1, with a weak D call TRBD1 (6 bases). The V end lost 2 bases, the J end lost 6 bases, and 11 bases lay between the germline ends. From germline, CDR1 is SGHNT and CDR2 YYREEE (reference sequence). This CDR3 is 13 amino acids long. Written as DNA, the CDR3 is TGTGCCAGCAGCTTTCAGGGGCTCCCTGAAGCTTTCTTT. It translates to CASSFQGLPEAFF.

The chain joins TRBV28 to TRBJ2-7; 8 bases match TRBD2. Trimming at V came to 2 bases and at J to 6 bases, leaving 6 bases not matched to a gene. The germline CDR1 and CDR2 sequences are MDHEN and SYDVKM. The CDR3 runs 14 residues. The CDR3 is CASSLSGRGSEQYF. Here the CDR3 DNA reads TGTGCCAGCAGTTTAAGCGGGAGAGGAAGCGAGCAGTACTTC.